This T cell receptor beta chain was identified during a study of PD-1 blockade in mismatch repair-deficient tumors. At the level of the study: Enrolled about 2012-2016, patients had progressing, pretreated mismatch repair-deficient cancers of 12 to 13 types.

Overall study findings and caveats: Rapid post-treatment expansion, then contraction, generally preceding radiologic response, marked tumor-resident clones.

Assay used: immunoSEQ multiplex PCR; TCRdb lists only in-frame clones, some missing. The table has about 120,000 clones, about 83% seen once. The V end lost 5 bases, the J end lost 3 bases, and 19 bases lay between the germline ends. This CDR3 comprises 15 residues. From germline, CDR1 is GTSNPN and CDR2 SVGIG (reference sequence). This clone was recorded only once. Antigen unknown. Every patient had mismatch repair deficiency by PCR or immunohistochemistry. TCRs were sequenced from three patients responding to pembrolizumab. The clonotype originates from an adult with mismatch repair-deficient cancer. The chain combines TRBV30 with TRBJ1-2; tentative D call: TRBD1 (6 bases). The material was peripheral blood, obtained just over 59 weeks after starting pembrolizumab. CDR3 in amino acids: CAWARDNRDHYGYTF. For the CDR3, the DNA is TGTGCCTGGGCGCGGGACAACAGGGATCACTATGGCTACACCTTC.